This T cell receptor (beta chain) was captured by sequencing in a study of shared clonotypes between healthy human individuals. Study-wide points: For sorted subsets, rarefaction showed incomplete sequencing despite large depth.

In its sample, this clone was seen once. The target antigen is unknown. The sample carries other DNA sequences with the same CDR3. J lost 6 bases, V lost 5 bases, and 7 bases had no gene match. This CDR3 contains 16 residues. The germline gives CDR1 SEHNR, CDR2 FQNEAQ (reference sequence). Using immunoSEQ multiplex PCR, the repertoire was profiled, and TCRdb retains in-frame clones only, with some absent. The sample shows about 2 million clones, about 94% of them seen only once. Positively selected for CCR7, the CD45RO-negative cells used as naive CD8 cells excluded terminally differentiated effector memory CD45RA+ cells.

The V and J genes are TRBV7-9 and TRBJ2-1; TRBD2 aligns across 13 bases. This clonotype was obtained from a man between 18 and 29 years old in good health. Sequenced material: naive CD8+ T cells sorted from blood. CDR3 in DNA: TGTGCCAGCAGCCTACTAGCGGGAGGGCCCCGCAATGAGCAGTTCTTC. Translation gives CASSLLAGGPRNEQFF.